These 2 T cell receptor beta chains originate from one sample sequenced in a study of Tregs in tolerant kidney transplant recipients. Some clones are missing from TCRdb's copy, which holds only in-frame ones; the method was immunoSEQ multiplex PCR. The sample yields some 250,000 clones, around 81% seen once. Sequences were obtained from CD4+ T cells from blood. The origin of the receptors is a human donor in good health.

The chain joins TRBV7-3 to TRBJ1-6, with D tentatively TRBD1 (5 bases). CDR1 and CDR2 from the germline V gene are SGHTA and FQGTGA. Trimming took 1 base from V and 7 from J, leaving 11 bases between them. The CDR3 runs to 15 residues. The CDR3 region has the DNA TGTGCCAGCAGCTTAAGCCGACAGTTAAATTCACCCCTCCACTTT. It yields the protein CASSLSRQLNSPLHF. The whole variable domain, filled in from reference TRBV7-3 and TRBJ1-6, reads GAGVSQTPSNKVTEKGKYVELRCDPISGHTALYWYRQSLGQGPEFLIYFQGTGAADDSGLPNDRFFAVRPEGSVSTLKIQRTERGDSAVYLCASSLSRQLNSPLHFGNGTRLTVT.

The gene calls are TRBV20-1 and TRBJ2-7; the D gene is possibly TRBD1 (5 bases). CDR3 length equals 11 residues. Germline CDR1 and CDR2: DFQATT and SNEGSKA (reference sequence). The CDR3 region is CSLSPGYEQYF. DNA of the CDR3: TGCAGCCTAAGTCCAGGGTACGAGCAGTACTTC.